This is a list of T cell receptor beta chains from one sample in a study of shared clonotypes between healthy human individuals. Repertoires were generated with immunoSEQ multiplex PCR, while TCRdb's copy carries only in-frame clones and drops some. The sample carries millions of clones, about 95% recorded once. The sample was naive CD8+ T cells sorted from blood. The source is a man between 18 and 29 years old in good health. The CDR3 runs from the conserved cysteine through the conserved F or W. The D gene is left open where the match is weak. Clone sizes are given selectively: once, few, many, or a class where the clone is expanded.

j_gene: TRBJ2-3; v_gene: TRBV27; d_gene: -; abundance: -; CDR3nt: TGTGCCAGCAGTTCCAGGGCCGGGACAGATACGCAGTATTTT; CDR3aa: CASSSRAGTDTQYF
j_gene: TRBJ2-5; v_gene: TRBV29-1; d_gene: -; abundance: -; CDR3nt: TGCAGCGTTGAAGTCCGGGGCCGGCTAGAGACCCAGTACTTC; CDR3aa: CSVEVRGRLETQYF
j_gene: TRBJ1-2; v_gene: TRBV11-2; d_gene: -; abundance: once; CDR3nt: TGTGCCAGCAGCTTTTCAGGGGCCGTATTCGGCTATGGCTACACCTTC; CDR3aa: CASSFSGAVFGYGYTF
j_gene: TRBJ2-5; v_gene: TRBV7-9; d_gene: TRBD2; abundance: -; CDR3nt: TGTGCCAGCAGCCCGACTAGCGGGGGGGAGACCCAGTACTTC; CDR3aa: CASSPTSGGETQYF
j_gene: TRBJ2-7; v_gene: TRBV9; d_gene: -; abundance: few; CDR3nt: TGTGCCAGCAGCGTAGAGGTAGGGGAAACCTACGAGCAGTACTTC; CDR3aa: CASSVEVGETYEQYF
j_gene: TRBJ2-2; v_gene: TRBV28; d_gene: -; abundance: -; CDR3nt: TGTGCCAGCAGTTTTCTAGCGGGGGAGCTGTTTTTT; CDR3aa: CASSFLAGELFF
j_gene: TRBJ2-5; v_gene: TRBV7-9; d_gene: -; abundance: -; CDR3nt: TGTGCCAGCAGCTCAAAAGGCCTCAGTCCTATGGTAGAGACCCAGTACTTC; CDR3aa: CASSSKGLSPMVETQYF
j_gene: TRBJ2-3; v_gene: TRBV6-5; d_gene: TRBD2; abundance: -; CDR3nt: TGTGCCAGCAGTTACTCTAGCGGGGGGGGCACAGATACGCAGTATTTT; CDR3aa: CASSYSSGGGTDTQYF
j_gene: TRBJ2-1; v_gene: TRBV7-6; d_gene: -; abundance: -; CDR3nt: TGTGCCAGCAGAACCTCGGCGGACAGCTCCTACAATGAGCAGTTCTTC; CDR3aa: CASRTSADSSYNEQFF
j_gene: TRBJ2-3; v_gene: TRBV13; d_gene: -; abundance: -; CDR3nt: TGTGCCAGCAGCTCCGGTCTGAGAGATACGCAGTATTTT; CDR3aa: CASSSGLRDTQYF